This passage covers 22 T cell receptor beta chains from one sample sequenced in a study of shared clonotypes between healthy human individuals. CD45RO-negative cells were positively selected for CCR7, leaving out terminally differentiated effector memory CD45RA+ cells. Sequencing was performed with immunoSEQ multiplex PCR; in TCRdb, only in-frame clones are kept and a portion is missing. Of about 1,900,000 clones listed, 85% to 95% are singletons. The sequencing input was naive CD8+ T cells sorted from blood. The receptors here all came from a man younger than 30 in good health.

The V and J genes are TRBV7-9 and TRBJ2-7, with a tentative D call TRBD2 (6 bases). Germline V gene sequence: CDR1 SEHNR, CDR2 FQNEAQ (reference sequence). V was pared by 1 base and J by 2 bases, with 12 bases between. This CDR3 contains 15 residues. CDR3 loop: CASSLDVGGAYEQYF. CDR3 nucleotides: TGTGCCAGCAGCTTAGATGTGGGGGGAGCCTACGAGCAGTACTTC.

Here the CDR3 reads CASRFWDDYGYTF. In nucleotides, the CDR3 is TGTGCCAGCAGATTCTGGGATGACTATGGCTACACCTTC. V usage is TRBV27 and J usage is TRBJ1-2; D gene uncertain. Trimming removed 6 bases at V and 3 bases at J, with 11 bases between. The CDR3 spans 13 residues. Looked up from germline, CDR1 is MNHEY and CDR2 is SMNVEV (reference sequence).

V gene TRBV5-6 combines with J gene TRBJ1-1; possible D gene TRBD1, 5 bases. Trimming removed 4 bases from V and 4 bases from J, with 8 bases in between. Germline CDR1 SGHDT, CDR2 YYEEEE. The length of the CDR3 is 12 residues. CDR3 bases: TGTGCCAGCAGCGTGAGGGGCACTGAAGCTTTCTTT. This codes for CASSVRGTEAFF.

The chain recombines TRBV4-1 with TRBJ1-2, with TRBD1 as a possible D gene (5 bases). V was shortened by 5 bases and J by 2 bases, with 12 bases between the two germline ends. CDR1 and CDR2 from the germline V gene are MGHRA and YSYEKL. The CDR3 extends over 14 amino acids. The CDR3 spells CASSFSGGNYGYTF. In DNA, the CDR3 is TGCGCCAGCAGCTTCAGTGGGGGGAACTATGGCTACACCTTC.

J is TRBJ2-2 and V is TRBV9; D remains ambiguous. Germline values: CDR1 SGDLS, CDR2 YYNGEE. Deletions cut 0 bases from V and 4 bases from J, with 13 bases between. This CDR3 comprises 16 residues. CDR3 protein: CASSVADWGRTGELFF. The CDR3 bases are TGTGCCAGCAGCGTAGCTGATTGGGGTCGCACCGGGGAGCTGTTTTTT.

The rearrangement joins TRBV19 to TRBJ2-7; TRBD1 might be the D (6 bases). V lost 6 bases and J lost 5, with 14 bases in between. Germline V gene lookup returns CDR1 LNHDA and CDR2 SQIVND (reference sequence). The CDR3 is 13 amino acids. The CDR3 region is CASRPPQGNEQYF. The DNA for the CDR3 is TGTGCCAGTAGACCCCCCCAGGGGAACGAGCAGTACTTC.

The V gene is TRBV27, the J gene TRBJ2-3, with 12 bases lining up with TRBD2. From germline, CDR1 is MNHEY and CDR2 SMNVEV (reference sequence). CDR3 size: 16 residues. J gave up 5 bases and V 5 bases, and 8 bases lay outside the gene matches. CDR3 residues: CASSVTLAGGVDTQYF. The CDR3 nucleotides read TGTGCCAGCAGTGTGACACTAGCGGGGGGCGTAGATACGCAGTATTTT.

Note on this clone: This sample includes further DNA sequences coding for the same CDR3. The rearrangement links TRBV27 to TRBJ2-2; the match to TRBD2 covers 14 bases. From germline, CDR1 is MNHEY and CDR2 SMNVEV (reference sequence). J gave up 5 bases and V 8 bases, and 1 base lay outside the gene matches. This CDR3 contains 14 residues. CDR3 sequence (DNA): TGTGCCAGCCGACTAGCGGGAGGGACCGGGGAGCTGTTTTTT. This translates into CASRLAGGTGELFF.

CDR3 sequence (DNA): TGTGCCAGCAGCGCCGGGACAGGGTTCAATCAGCCCCAGCATTTT. Translated: CASSAGTGFNQPQHF. V is TRBV9 and J is TRBJ1-5; 9 nucleotides align to TRBD1. The CDR3 sequence is 15 residues long. CDR1 is SGDLS and CDR2 is YYNGEE in the germline V gene. Unmatched junction bases numbered 4, after V lost 3 bases and J lost 3 bases. Together with reference TRBV9 and TRBJ1-5, the CDR3 gives the full variable domain: DSGVTQTPKHLITATGQRVTLRCSPRSGDLSVYWYQQSLDQGLQFLIQYYNGEERAKGNILERFSAQQFPDLHSELNLSSLELGDSALYFCASSAGTGFNQPQHFGDGTRLSIL.

The chain links TRBV19 to TRBJ1-2, with D possibly being TRBD1 (6 bases). Trimming took off 1 base at V and 4 bases at J, with 13 bases between the two ends. This CDR3 comprises 15 residues. CDR1 LNHDA and CDR2 SQIVND come from the germline V gene (reference sequence). This CDR3 is CASSIGGGSLYGYTF. The CDR3 nucleotides are TGTGCCAGTAGTATAGGAGGGGGGAGCCTCTATGGCTACACCTTC.

Only one count was recorded for this clone. Other DNA sequences in the sample encode the same CDR3. This chain connects TRBV30 to TRBJ1-1; 10 bases align to TRBD1. The germline V gene encodes CDR1 GTSNPN and CDR2 SVGIG (reference sequence). Trimming cost V 0 bases and J 5 bases; bases outside gene matches: 3. This CDR3 is 14 amino acids long. The CDR3 bases are TGTGCCTGGAGTGTAGGGACAGGGGTGACTGAAGCTTTCTTT. It yields the protein CAWSVGTGVTEAFF.

The chain recombines TRBV5-1 with TRBJ2-2; 14 bases are shared with TRBD2. Germline lookup yields CDR1 SGHRS and CDR2 YFSETQ. V gave up 5 bases and J gave up 3 bases; unmatched junction bases: 12. This CDR3 comprises 19 residues. The CDR3 region is CASRDGTSGSQHYTGELFF. CDR3 nucleotides: TGCGCCAGCAGGGATGGGACTAGCGGGAGTCAACACTACACCGGGGAGCTGTTTTTT.

Details on this clone: This sample includes further DNA sequences coding for the same CDR3. The chain carries TRBV6-5 and TRBJ2-7, with D hard to call. Per germline, CDR1 MNHEY and CDR2 SVGAGI. Trimming removed 2 bases at V and 0 bases at J, with 5 bases between. This CDR3 contains 13 residues. CDR3 coding DNA: TGTGCCAGCAGTTACGGATACTCCTACGAGCAGTACTTC. This translates into CASSYGYSYEQYF.

This rearrangement joins TRBV7-2 to TRBJ1-5; TRBD1 matches 9 bases. Germline trimming cut 1 base from V and 2 bases from J; bases unmatched to any gene: 12. The V gene's germline CDR1 is SGHTA and CDR2 FQGNSA. The CDR3 length is 19 residues. CDR3 in amino acids: CASSLEGQGHGGGNQPQHF. The CDR3 bases are TGTGCCAGCAGCTTAGAGGGACAGGGACACGGGGGGGGCAATCAGCCCCAGCATTTT.

About this clone itself: The same CDR3 arises from other DNA sequences in this sample as well. The rearrangement joins TRBV7-9 to TRBJ2-2; a possible D gene is TRBD2 (6 bases). The V gene's germline CDR1 is SEHNR and CDR2 FQNEAQ (reference sequence). This CDR3 has 16 residues. V lost 4 bases and J lost 2, with 14 bases in between. Here the CDR3 DNA reads TGTGCCAGCAGCTCCCCGGCCGGACTAAACACCGGGGAGCTGTTTTTT. As protein: CASSSPAGLNTGELFF.

The V call is TRBV5-4, the J call TRBJ2-1; no firm D call. Germline loops: CDR1 SGHNT, CDR2 YYREEE (reference sequence). V gave up 1 base and J gave up 6 bases, with 14 bases separating them. The CDR3 consists of 15 residues. The DNA for the CDR3 is TGTGCCAGCAGCTTGCTCGCGCGTAGCCTCAATGAGCAGTTCTTC. Its translation: CASSLLARSLNEQFF. Based on the CDR3 plus reference TRBV5-4 and TRBJ2-1, the full variable domain is ETGVTQSPTHLIKTRGQQVTLRCSSQSGHNTVSWYQQALGQGPQFIFQYYREEENGRGNFPPRFSGLQFPNYSSELNVNALELDDSALYLCASSLLARSLNEQFFGPGTRLTVL.

The chain carries TRBV19 and TRBJ2-5; D not certain. Germline CDR1 and CDR2: LNHDA and SQIVND (reference sequence). CDR3 size: 17 residues. V was shortened by 3 bases and J by 7 bases, with 24 bases between the two germline ends. The CDR3 loop reads CASSIEVVRPAAGTQYF. Written as DNA, the CDR3 is TGTGCCAGTAGTATCGAGGTAGTACGGCCGGCCGCAGGGACCCAGTACTTC.

The chain couples TRBV5-1 to TRBJ1-1; possible D gene TRBD1, 6 bases. From germline, CDR1 is SGHRS and CDR2 YFSETQ. Trimming shortened V by 4 bases and J by 5 bases, and 15 bases separated the two germline ends. CDR3 size: 14 residues. The DNA for the CDR3 is TGCGCCAGCAGCCCCTCAGGGGTGGATACTGAAGCTTTCTTT. Protein: CASSPSGVDTEAFF.

The gene calls are TRBV5-4 and TRBJ2-1; 7 nucleotides match TRBD2. Germline V lookup: CDR1 SGHNT, CDR2 YYREEE (reference sequence). After removal of 3 bases from V and 7 bases from J, the junction contained 10 bases not matched to a gene. The CDR3 contains 15 residues. The CDR3 protein is CASSWTRRDRNEQFF. The DNA for the CDR3 is TGTGCCAGCAGCTGGACTAGAAGGGACCGTAATGAGCAGTTCTTC.

The CDR3 sequence: CASSLEESLEGWTF. Written as DNA, the CDR3 is TGCGCCAGCAGCTTGGAGGAGTCCCTCGAGGGATGGACCTTC. This sequence joins TRBV5-1 and TRBJ1-2; D remains unclear. Germline assignment: CDR1 SGHRS and CDR2 YFSETQ. V was pared by 0 bases and J by 14 bases, with 20 bases between. The CDR3 sequence is 14 residues long.

The table lists this clone with a count of one. The chain joins TRBV11-2 to TRBJ1-4; D is unresolved. From germline, CDR1 is SGHAT and CDR2 FQNNGV. With 1 base removed from V and 0 bases from J, the gap between germline ends came to 9 bases. This CDR3 has 16 amino acids. CDR3 bases: TGTGCCAGCAGCTTAGTACCTCCCACAACTAATGAAAAACTGTTTTTT. The encoded protein is CASSLVPPTTNEKLFF. The entire variable domain, with the rest obtained from reference TRBV11-2 and TRBJ1-4, is as follows: EAGVAQSPRYKIIEKRQSVAFWCNPISGHATLYWYQQILGQGPKLLIQFQNNGVVDDSQLPKDRFSAERLKGVDSTLKIQPAKLEDSAVYLCASSLVPPTTNEKLFFGSGTQLSVL.

The V gene is TRBV5-6, the J gene TRBJ1-2, with D perhaps matching TRBD1 (5 bases). Germline CDR1 SGHDT, CDR2 YYEEEE. Trimming left V 3 bases short and J 1 base short, with 10 bases between. The CDR3 has 14 residues. CDR3 region: CASSSDIFNYGYTF. The CDR3 DNA follows: TGTGCCAGCAGCTCGGACATCTTTAACTATGGCTACACCTTC.